The clone carrying this T cell receptor beta chain was counted between two and nine times. This sample stems from a study of patients and donors after allogeneic stem cell transplantation. With 4 bases clipped from V and 0 bases from J, the junction kept 6 bases outside the gene matches. The germline CDR1 and CDR2 sequences are LGHNA and YSLEER. There are 16 residues in the CDR3. TCRdb processed the RT-PCR reads anew with MiXCR; each CDR3 protein has one entry. The sample yields about 960,000 distinct CDR3 sequences, about 20% seen once. The gene calls are TRBV4-3 and TRBJ2-1; TRBD1 aligns across 7 bases. Sequencing input: blood, either unsorted or a sorted T cell fraction (not recorded which). This sequence was found in a human donor who was either an allogeneic HSCT recipient or a stem cell or donor lymphocyte infusion donor (not recorded which). It is not recorded whose cells these are; they may come from a transplant donor. CDR3 nucleotide sequence: TGCGCCAGCAGCCGCTCCGGGACAGCCTCCTACAATGAGCAGTTCTTC. It yields the protein CASSRSGTASYNEQFF.